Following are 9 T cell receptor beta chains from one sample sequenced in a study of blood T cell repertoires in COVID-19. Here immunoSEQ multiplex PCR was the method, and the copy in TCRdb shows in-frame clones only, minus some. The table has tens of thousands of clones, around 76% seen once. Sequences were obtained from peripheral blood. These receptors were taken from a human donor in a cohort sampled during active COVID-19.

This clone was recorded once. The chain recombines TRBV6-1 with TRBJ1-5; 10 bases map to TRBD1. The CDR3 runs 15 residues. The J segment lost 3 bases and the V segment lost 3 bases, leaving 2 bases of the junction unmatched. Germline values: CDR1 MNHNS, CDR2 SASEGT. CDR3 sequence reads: CASSEGQGYNQPQHF. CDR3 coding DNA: TGTGCCAGCAGTGAGGGACAGGGGTACAATCAGCCCCAGCATTTT.

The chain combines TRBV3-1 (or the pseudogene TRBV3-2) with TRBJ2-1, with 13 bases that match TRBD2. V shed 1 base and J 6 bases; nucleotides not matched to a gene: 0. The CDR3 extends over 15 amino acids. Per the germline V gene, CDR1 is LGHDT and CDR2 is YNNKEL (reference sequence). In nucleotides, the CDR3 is TGTGCCAGCAGCCAAGGGACTAGCGGGAGCAATGAGCAGTTCTTC. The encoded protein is CASSQGTSGSNEQFF.

The chain's CDR3 is CASSPDRGNGYTF. The CDR3, as DNA: TGTGCCAGCAGCCCCGACAGGGGGAACGGCTACACCTTC. The V and J genes are TRBV3-1 (or the pseudogene TRBV3-2) and TRBJ1-2; 9 nucleotides line up with TRBD1. In germline, CDR1 is LGHDT, CDR2 YNNKEL (reference sequence). With V trimmed by 4 bases and J by 8 bases, 5 bases remained unmatched. The length of the CDR3 is 13 residues.

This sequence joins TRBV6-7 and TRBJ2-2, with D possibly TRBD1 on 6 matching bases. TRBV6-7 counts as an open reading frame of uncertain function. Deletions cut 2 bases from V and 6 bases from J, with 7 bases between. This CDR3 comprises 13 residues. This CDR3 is CASSYEGAGELFF. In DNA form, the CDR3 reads TGTGCCAGCAGTTACGAGGGGGCCGGGGAGCTGTTTTTT.

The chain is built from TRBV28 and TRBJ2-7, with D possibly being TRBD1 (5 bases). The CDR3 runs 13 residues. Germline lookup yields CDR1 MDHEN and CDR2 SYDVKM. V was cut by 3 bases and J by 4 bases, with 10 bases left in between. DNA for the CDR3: TGTGCCAGCAGTTTTCAGGGTTGGTACGAGCAGTACGTC. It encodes CASSFQGWYEQYV.

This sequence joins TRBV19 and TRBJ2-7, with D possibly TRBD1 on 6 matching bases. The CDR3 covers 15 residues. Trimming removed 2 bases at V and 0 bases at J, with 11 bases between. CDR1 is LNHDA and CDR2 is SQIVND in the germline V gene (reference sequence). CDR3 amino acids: CASSIRDTSSYEQYF. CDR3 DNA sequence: TGTGCCAGTAGTATACGGGACACAAGCTCCTACGAGCAGTACTTC.

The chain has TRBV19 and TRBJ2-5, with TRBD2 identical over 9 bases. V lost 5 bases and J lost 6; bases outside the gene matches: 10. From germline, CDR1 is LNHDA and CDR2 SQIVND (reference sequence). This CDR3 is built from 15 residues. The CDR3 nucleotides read TGTGCCAGTAGTCTAACAGCGGGGGGCGGGAAGACCCAGTACTTC. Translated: CASSLTAGGGKTQYF.

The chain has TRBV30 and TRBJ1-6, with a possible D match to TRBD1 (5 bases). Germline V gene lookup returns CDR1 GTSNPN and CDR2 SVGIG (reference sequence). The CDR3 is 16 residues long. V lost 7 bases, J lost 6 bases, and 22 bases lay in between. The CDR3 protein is CASRLWEGPPNSPLHF. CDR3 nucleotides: TGTGCCTCTCGCCTATGGGAGGGACCCCCTAATTCACCCCTCCACTTT.

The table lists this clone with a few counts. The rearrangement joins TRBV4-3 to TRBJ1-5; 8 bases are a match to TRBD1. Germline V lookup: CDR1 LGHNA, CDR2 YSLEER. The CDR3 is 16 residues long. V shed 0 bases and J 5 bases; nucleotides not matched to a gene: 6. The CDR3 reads CASSQDRGRRDQPQHF. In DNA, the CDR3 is TGCGCCAGCAGCCAAGACAGGGGGCGCCGGGATCAGCCCCAGCATTTT.